This T cell receptor beta chain was profiled in a study of control samples from healthy donors and cancer patients. Libraries were prepared by immunoSEQ multiplex PCR; TCRdb keeps only in-frame clonotypes and omits some of them. The table shows 170,000 or so clones, with around 95% occurring only once. In its sample, this clone was seen a few times. The CDR3 totals 12 residues. Looked up from germline, CDR1 is MNHEY and CDR2 is SVGAGI. V trimming: 5 bases; J trimming: 10 bases; junction bases outside the gene matches: 7. V gene TRBV6-5 combines with J gene TRBJ1-1; 7 bases match TRBD1. The TCR sequence derives from a woman aged 40 to 50 in good health. The sample comprised blood. CDR3 in DNA: TGTGCCAGCAGTAGAAGGACAGGTCTAGCTTTCTTT. Protein: CASSRRTGLAFF.